In its sample, the clone carrying this T cell receptor (beta chain) was seen many times. V gave up 3 bases and J gave up 0 bases, with 9 bases separating them. The CDR3 extends over 15 amino acids. Germline lookup yields CDR1 LNHDA and CDR2 SQIVND (reference sequence). The data derive from a study of early T cells in non-severe SARS-CoV-2 infection. Individual cDNA molecules received unique molecular identifiers. TCRdb passed the 5' RACE reads through MiXCR, listing each CDR3 protein once. The data show 30,000 to 45,000 distinct CDR3 sequences, roughly 5.3% seen once. This clonotype originated in an adult who was a healthcare worker with PCR-confirmed SARS-CoV-2 infection or an uninfected control (not recorded which). Sequenced material: whole blood. The rearrangement links TRBV19 to TRBJ2-1; no clear D gene. CDR3: CASSMALSSYNEQFF. The CDR3 nucleotides are TGTGCCAGTAGTATGGCTCTCAGCTCCTACAATGAGCAGTTCTTC.